The source of this T cell receptor beta chain is a study of blood T cell repertoires in COVID-19. V dropped 0 bases and J dropped 7; count of bases not matched to a gene: 4. The germline V gene has CDR1 GTSNPN and CDR2 SVGIG (reference sequence). The CDR3 runs to 14 residues. The method was immunoSEQ multiplex PCR; TCRdb's version includes in-frame clones alone and lacks a portion of them. The sample yields approximately 74,000 clones, around four fifths seen once. The V call is TRBV30, the J call TRBJ2-3; 10 bases are shared with TRBD2. The TCR sequence derives from a man older than 75 with active or convalescent COVID-19. The specimen sequenced was peripheral blood. The CDR3 here is CAWSVAGGPNTQYF. The CDR3 nucleotides are TGTGCCTGGAGTGTAGCGGGAGGGCCAAATACGCAGTATTTT.